This T cell receptor beta chain was sequenced for a study of T cells in Graves' hyperthyroidism and ophthalmopathy (dated by TCRdb to about 2019). At the level of the whole study: Peripheral blood samples were taken at the time of initial diagnosis, prior to any treatment. Once sampling was done, hyperthyroidism patients were given methimazole at a starting dose of 30 mg daily, whereas ophthalmopathy patients were given high-dose intravenous methylprednisolone. According to the paper, TCR Vbeta CDR3 sequencing was carried out on over 130 peripheral blood samples, which came from fewer than 50 ophthalmopathy, approximately 78 hyperthyroidism and roughly 17 progressor patients. A discovery cohort of roughly 100 patients, roughly 43 with Graves' ophthalmopathy and about 58 with stable Graves' hyperthyroidism, was used to find distinguishing TCR V-J signatures. An independent validation cohort of under 20 hyperthyroidism patients and 17 patients who later progressed to ophthalmopathy tested prospective prediction of ophthalmopathy. Thyroid tissue and blood T-cell repertoires from six Graves' hyperthyroidism patients were also compared in the study. The 75 to 100 discovery patients were randomly split 7:3 into training and test sets. What the research found in general, with its limitations: Ophthalmopathy was separated from stable hyperthyroidism by a 13 V-J signature model, with over 85% sensitivity and approximately 81% specificity obtained in cross-validation and 80%/75% obtained in testing. Most expanded thyroid clonotypes (frequency above 0.001) were also detected in blood, suggesting blood repertoires may reflect thyroid immune responses. Sample size was not statistically predetermined, and blinding of investigators to group allocation was not performed. In validation, the model predicted progression to ophthalmopathy a median of roughly 6.2 months before onset, with approximately 68% sensitivity and roughly 73% specificity.

TCR beta CDR3 regions were amplified from RNA transcripts. The TCR CDR3 was subjected to a first round of RT-PCR using the HTBI primer set and the Qiagen OneStep RT-PCR kit. Libraries were constructed in a second round of multiplex PCR, after which size selection and purification were performed. Sequencing of the libraries was done on an Illumina HiSeq2000 using paired-end 100 bp reads. For the original study's pipeline: SOAPnuke was used to process the raw data, throwing out any read that contained adapters or uncalled bases, had a mean Phred below 15, or lacked an exact constant-primer or identifier match. COPE v1.2.5 was used to merge high-quality paired reads, and clonotypes were defined as unique nucleotide sequences. Clonotypes were aligned to IMGT TRBV, TRBD and TRBJ reference segments using MiTCR v1.1. The analysis was restricted to V-J combinations with a frequency above 0.0001, which together covered 99% to 99.2% of the repertoires. The TCS score was defined as F50 (clonal expansion) divided by E x V (chaos), with BLOSUM62-based TCRdist calculated between CDR3 peptides within each V-J. Welch's t-statistics and random forest reduced fewer than 600 V-J features to roughly 13, which were used in a naive Bayes classifier (R e1071). TCRdb trimmed public reads at Q25 via fastp, called clones via MiXCR and kept in-frame beta chains. Identical CDR3 protein sequences are pooled into one entry, listed with their most common genes and DNA. TCRdb assigned the V and J calls; the authors' analysis was not used. This sample lists a few hundred thousand distinct CDR3 sequences; approximately 13% were detected once. The top ten clonotypes cover 5.3% of the sample.

Turning to this clonotype: Its antigen remains unidentified. There are no base qualities to consult, and no much larger clone falls within one base.

For CDR1 and CDR2, the germline V gene lists KGHSH and LQKENI. For this chain, trimming is 5 bases at the V end and 0 bases at the J end, and the number of junction bases without a gene match is 8. The CDR3, cysteine through phenylalanine, is 16 amino acids long. Only the CDR3 DNA stays, 48 bases, in frame from base 1. A patient counted as having stable Graves' hyperthyroidism if no progression to ophthalmopathy occurred over 18 months of follow-up. The hyperthyroidism patients were between 18 and 65 years old and newly diagnosed, with a disease duration of less than 2 months. Any patient with an uncontrolled infection, another autoimmune disease, pregnancy or lactation was excluded. Diagnoses were based on clinical symptoms, serum thyroxine and TRAb, thyroid ultrasound and orbital computed tomography. Ficoll-Paque density gradient centrifugation was used to isolate PBMCs from approximately 10 ml of fresh peripheral blood. Total RNA was extracted with Trizol reagent, and quality was checked on an Agilent 2100 Bioanalyzer.

The sequenced material came from blood. This TCR was recovered from a woman younger than 35 with Graves' hyperthyroidism. The chain couples TRBV18 to TRBJ2-3; 7 junctional bases match TRBD2. In nucleotide form, the sequence is TGTGCCAGCTCAATAAGGCGCGGGAGTAGCACAGATACGCAGTATTTT. Its protein product is CASSIRRGSSTDTQYF.